This T cell receptor beta chain was identified in a study of T cells after yellow fever vaccination. Template-switching 5'RACE yielded the TCR cDNA; a universal primer site and UMIs were added in the process. TCRdb fed the 5' RACE reads into MiXCR, producing one record per CDR3 protein. The sample records almost 30,000 distinct CDR3 sequences, 5% being singletons. V shed 0 bases and J shed 7 bases, with 10 bases lying between them. The CDR3 is made up of 13 amino acids. Germline CDR1 SGHDT, CDR2 YYEEEE. Study results and caveats: In post-booster samples, most primary-vaccination clones reappeared (about 96% CD4, 70% to 90% CD8). By day 5 rather than day 15, the secondary response had peaked, though it was weaker. Relatively few clonotypes were ones that appeared in both CD4 and CD8 compartments.

The sample holds many counts of this clonotype. The antigen is not known. This clonotype was sampled from a man aged 25 to 40 who received the YFV17D yellow fever vaccine. The sample in question was CD8+ T cells sorted from PBMCs, obtained 10 days after the yellow fever booster vaccination. V gene TRBV5-6 combines with J gene TRBJ2-5, with TRBD2 as a possible D gene (5 bases). CDR3 bases: TGTGCCAGCAGCTTGGCTAGCAGGATGACCCAGTACTTC. Its translation is CASSLASRMTQYF.